These 27 T cell receptor beta chains originate from one sample sequenced in a study of cytomegalovirus exposure and HLA in healthy donors. Amplification used 60 Vbeta primers and 13 Jbeta primers. Data came from immunoSEQ multiplex PCR; TCRdb stores just in-frame clones and leaves some out. Of 190,000 or so clones listed, about 80% are singletons. The material sequenced was PBMCs. These TCRs come from a boy between 10 and 17 years old in good health and CMV-seronegative.

This rearrangement joins TRBV7-6 to TRBJ2-1; 9 positions match TRBD1. This CDR3 has 17 amino acids. Germline V gene sequence: CDR1 SGHVS, CDR2 FNYEAQ. J lost 10 bases, V lost 1 base, and 14 bases had no gene match. The CDR3 DNA reads TGTGCCAGCAGCTTAGAAACAGGGGGCGCGAACCGGGCCGAGCAGTTCTTC. This encodes CASSLETGGANRAEQFF.

The rearrangement links TRBV19 to TRBJ2-2; D unclear. Germline V CDR1 and CDR2: LNHDA, SQIVND (reference sequence). The CDR3 is 13 amino acids. Trimming stripped 2 bases from V and 5 bases from J, with 6 bases between. The CDR3 bases are TGTGCCAGTAGTATACAGACAACCGGGGAGCTGTTTTTT. Its translation is CASSIQTTGELFF.

The chain's CDR3 is CASSELGQAFYGYTF. CDR3 bases: TGTGCCAGCAGTGAACTCGGACAGGCTTTCTATGGCTACACCTTC. V is TRBV6-1 and J is TRBJ1-2, with 7 bases identical to TRBD1. Germline trimming cut 2 bases from V and 4 bases from J; bases unmatched to any gene: 7. Per the germline V gene, CDR1 is MNHNS and CDR2 is SASEGT. The CDR3 has 15 amino acids.

The gene calls are TRBV9 and TRBJ2-1, with D tentatively TRBD2 (7 bases). Per the germline V gene, CDR1 is SGDLS and CDR2 is YYNGEE. The CDR3 is 16 amino acids. V was shortened by 0 bases and J by 6 bases, with 16 bases between the two germline ends. The CDR3 spells CASSVGGGGNGNEQFF. The CDR3 nucleotides are TGTGCCAGCAGCGTAGGGGGCGGGGGCAACGGCAATGAGCAGTTCTTC.

The CDR3 spells CASSVGGGSNTDTQYF. The CDR3 coding sequence is TGTGCCAGCAGCGTAGGAGGCGGGAGTAACACAGATACGCAGTATTTT. The V and J genes are TRBV9 and TRBJ2-3; TRBD2 agrees at 7 bases. The CDR3 spans 16 residues. The germline gives CDR1 SGDLS, CDR2 YYNGEE. V lost 0 bases and J lost 2; bases outside the gene matches: 6.

This clone showed up just once. The V gene is TRBV4-1, the J gene TRBJ2-3, with a possible D match to TRBD2 (5 bases). Germline CDR1 MGHRA, CDR2 YSYEKL. Trimming left V 0 bases short and J 0 bases short, with 16 bases between. The CDR3 covers 18 residues. The CDR3 is CASSQDREASGSTDTQYF. The CDR3 region has the DNA TGCGCCAGCAGCCAAGATCGTGAGGCCTCGGGGAGCACAGATACGCAGTATTTT.

The chain links TRBV4-3 to TRBJ2-3, with TRBD2 matching 9 bases. The CDR3 length is 19 residues. Germline values: CDR1 LGHNA, CDR2 YSLEER. V dropped 1 base and J dropped 6; count of bases not matched to a gene: 17. The CDR3 is CASSQANPGSGRFGDTQYF. The CDR3 DNA reads TGCGCCAGCAGCCAAGCCAACCCCGGTAGCGGGAGATTCGGGGATACGCAGTATTTT.

The gene calls are TRBV5-6 and TRBJ2-3, with D unclear. The CDR3 is made up of 13 amino acids. Germline CDR1 reads SGHDT; CDR2 reads YYEEEE. V was cut by 1 base and J by 6 bases, with 9 bases left in between. This chain's CDR3 is CASSLLTPDTQYF. CDR3 DNA sequence: TGTGCCAGCAGCTTGCTGACTCCCGATACGCAGTATTTT.

CDR3 in amino acids: CASSPDSPLPGYTF. The CDR3 DNA sequence: TGTGCCAGCAGCCCGGACAGCCCGCTCCCTGGCTACACCTTC. This chain joins TRBV6-5 and TRBJ1-2; the D gene is possibly TRBD1 (6 bases). This CDR3 comprises 14 residues. The V and J ends lost 6 bases and 7 bases respectively, with 18 bases between them. Germline CDR1 is MNHEY and CDR2 is SVGAGI.

The chain employs TRBV19 and TRBJ2-1, with TRBD2 identical over 8 bases. After removal of 3 bases from V and 5 bases from J, the junction contained 6 bases not matched to a gene. The CDR3 sequence is 15 residues long. Per the germline V gene, CDR1 is LNHDA and CDR2 is SQIVND (reference sequence). CDR3 amino acids: CASSMVAGWNNEQFF. CDR3 sequence (DNA): TGTGCCAGTAGTATGGTAGCGGGGTGGAACAATGAGCAGTTCTTC.

J is TRBJ1-1 and V is TRBV6-4; D remains unclear. Trimming stripped 6 bases from V and 5 bases from J, with 16 bases between. The germline V gene encodes CDR1 MRHNA and CDR2 SNTAGT. This CDR3 spans 14 amino acids. CDR3 in DNA: TGTGCCAGCAGCCCCACCACGGGGTGGACTGAAGCTTTCTTT. As protein: CASSPTTGWTEAFF.

This chain uses TRBV11-2 with TRBJ1-4; D gene unclear. V was trimmed by 5 bases and J by 7 bases, leaving 8 bases between them. CDR3 length: 12 residues. CDR1 is SGHAT and CDR2 is FQNNGV in the germline V gene. CDR3 amino acids: CASSREGEKLFF. The CDR3 DNA sequence: TGTGCCAGCAGCCGCGAGGGTGAAAAACTGTTTTTT.

This sequence joins TRBV7-8 and TRBJ1-2; a weak D match, TRBD1 (6 bases). The CDR3 loop spans 13 amino acids. Per germline, CDR1 SGHVS and CDR2 FQNEAQ. The germline V and J ends were trimmed by 1 base and 8 bases, with 11 bases remaining between them. The CDR3 DNA sequence: TGTGCCAGCAGCTTAGAAGGCAGGGGAGGCTACACCTTC. Translating gives CASSLEGRGGYTF.

The chain uses TRBV5-1 and TRBJ2-6; the D gene is possibly TRBD2 (5 bases). Trimming shortened V by 4 bases and J by 2 bases, and 16 bases separated the two germline ends. Germline CDR1 and CDR2: SGHRS and YFSETQ. The length of the CDR3 is 17 residues. CDR3 residues: CASSPQVGETGANVLTF. CDR3 coding DNA: TGCGCCAGCAGCCCCCAGGTGGGAGAAACTGGGGCCAACGTCCTGACTTTC.

The rearrangement joins TRBV11-2 to TRBJ2-2; TRBD1 might be the D (5 bases). The CDR3 contains 14 residues. V lost 9 bases, J lost 4 bases, and 15 bases lay in between. CDR1 and CDR2 (germline): SGHAT, FQNNGV. This chain's CDR3 is CASPAAGITGELFF. CDR3 bases: TGTGCCAGTCCCGCGGCAGGGATCACCGGGGAGCTGTTTTTT.

The chain links TRBV19 to TRBJ1-6; D might be TRBD1 (5 bases). Germline loops: CDR1 LNHDA, CDR2 SQIVND (reference sequence). The CDR3 is 13 residues long. With 7 bases removed from V and 10 bases from J, the gap between germline ends came to 14 bases. Here the CDR3 reads CASTSGWESPLHF. The CDR3 DNA sequence: TGTGCCAGTACCTCAGGGTGGGAATCACCCCTCCACTTT. Drawing the rest from reference TRBV19 and TRBJ1-6, the complete variable domain is DGGITQSPKYLFRKEGQNVTLSCEQNLNHDAMYWYRQDPGQGLRLIYYSQIVNDFQKGDIAEGYSVSREKKESFPLTVTSAQKNPTAFYLCASTSGWESPLHFGNGTRLTVT.

The genes are TRBV10-3 and TRBJ2-3; 7 bases map to TRBD1. Germline CDR1 ENHRY, CDR2 SYGVKD. This CDR3 is 14 amino acids long. Unmatched junction bases numbered 8, after V lost 9 bases and J lost 2 bases. The CDR3 region has the DNA TGTGCCATTAAGCCGGGACAGAACACAGATACGCAGTATTTT. Translated: CAIKPGQNTDTQYF.

The CDR3 nucleotides are TGTGCCAGCAGCTTTAGGGGAAGCAGGCCCCTCGGAACAGATACGCAGTATTTT. Its protein is CASSFRGSRPLGTDTQYF. This sequence joins TRBV7-2 and TRBJ2-3; TRBD1 is a possible D gene (5 bases). Germline CDR1 reads SGHTA; CDR2 reads FQGNSA. The V end lost 3 bases, the J end lost 3 bases, and 22 bases lay between the germline ends. The CDR3 runs 18 residues.

This clone turned up a few times. The chain uses TRBV10-3 and TRBJ2-2, with 7 bases identical to TRBD1. With 8 bases clipped from V and 0 bases from J, the junction kept 9 bases outside the gene matches. The V gene's germline CDR1 is ENHRY and CDR2 SYGVKD. The CDR3 spans 16 residues. CDR3 nucleotide sequence: TGTGCCATCCGGGTCTGGGGACAGACGAACACCGGGGAGCTGTTTTTT. It is translated as CAIRVWGQTNTGELFF.

V and J are TRBV5-4 and TRBJ2-3, with 16 bases aligning to TRBD2. J lost 0 bases, V lost 4 bases, and 5 bases had no gene match. Germline CDR1 SGHNT, CDR2 YYREEE (reference sequence). This CDR3 is 18 amino acids long. This CDR3 reads CASSPGLAGGESTDTQYF. The DNA for the CDR3 is TGTGCCAGCAGCCCGGGACTAGCGGGGGGGGAGAGCACAGATACGCAGTATTTT.

The rearrangement uses TRBV30 and TRBJ1-1; TRBD1 is a possible D gene (5 bases). This CDR3 is built from 12 residues. Trimming pared 4 bases from V and 5 bases from J, leaving 11 bases between. Germline CDR1 and CDR2: GTSNPN and SVGIG (reference sequence). The CDR3 region has the DNA TGTGCCTGGACAGGGATGAGGACTGAAGCTTTCTTT. This translates into CAWTGMRTEAFF. Full variable domain (missing parts from reference TRBV30 and TRBJ1-1): SQTIHQWPATLVQPVGSPLSLECTVEGTSNPNLYWYRQAAGRGLQLLFYSVGIGQISSEVPQNLSASRPQDRQFILSSKKLLLSDSGFYLCAWTGMRTEAFFGQGTRLTVV.

This clone appeared a few times. The chain carries TRBV27 and TRBJ2-6; D might be TRBD2 (6 bases). Trimming left V 2 bases short and J 3 bases short, with 11 bases between. The CDR3 contains 16 residues. Germline V CDR1 and CDR2: MNHEY, SMNVEV (reference sequence). The CDR3 nucleotides are TGTGCCAGCAGTTTAGAGGGACTGAGTGGGGCCAACGTCCTGACTTTC. It is translated as CASSLEGLSGANVLTF. Based on the CDR3 plus reference TRBV27 and TRBJ2-6, the full variable domain is EAQVTQNPRYLITVTGKKLTVTCSQNMNHEYMSWYRQDPGLGLRQIYYSMNVEVTDKGDVPEGYKVSRKEKRNFPLILESPSPNQTSLYFCASSLEGLSGANVLTFGAGSRLTVL.

J is TRBJ2-5 and V is TRBV30, with 9 bases matching TRBD2. V was pared by 2 bases and J by 4 bases, with 5 bases of the junction left unmatched. This CDR3 region has 14 residues. Germline loops: CDR1 GTSNPN, CDR2 SVGIG (reference sequence). CDR3 loop: CAWSKTLAGETQYF. CDR3 bases: TGTGCCTGGAGTAAAACACTAGCGGGAGAGACCCAGTACTTC. Looking up the rest from reference TRBV30 and TRBJ2-5 gives the full variable domain: SQTIHQWPATLVQPVGSPLSLECTVEGTSNPNLYWYRQAAGRGLQLLFYSVGIGQISSEVPQNLSASRPQDRQFILSSKKLLLSDSGFYLCAWSKTLAGETQYFGPGTRLLVL.

The gene calls are TRBV6-4 and TRBJ2-1, with TRBD1 identical over 10 bases. Trimming took 5 bases from V and 2 from J; bases not matched to a gene: 3. Germline V gene sequence: CDR1 MRHNA, CDR2 SNTAGT. The CDR3 is 15 amino acids. The CDR3 here is CASSKTGGAYNEQFF. The CDR3 DNA sequence: TGTGCCAGCAGTAAGACAGGGGGCGCCTACAATGAGCAGTTCTTC.

This rearrangement joins TRBV11-3 to TRBJ2-7, with 8 bases identical to TRBD1. CDR3 length: 15 amino acids. The trim removed 1 base at V and 4 bases at J, leaving 6 bases unmatched. Germline V gene sequence: CDR1 SGHNT, CDR2 YENEEA. CDR3 nucleotides: TGTGCCAGCAGCTTAGTCCCCGGACAGGGTTACGAGCAGTACTTC. Protein: CASSLVPGQGYEQYF.

In DNA form, the CDR3 reads TGTGCCAGCAGCTTTGACACCTCCTACGAGCAGTACTTC. Amino acids: CASSFDTSYEQYF. The rearrangement links TRBV25-1 to TRBJ2-7; D not resolved. The V end was cut by 6 bases, the J end by 0 bases, with 9 bases between. The CDR3 loop spans 13 amino acids. Germline loops: CDR1 MGHDK, CDR2 SYGVNS.

The chain carries TRBV19 and TRBJ1-2; 7 positions agree with TRBD1. Per the germline V gene, CDR1 is LNHDA and CDR2 is SQIVND (reference sequence). This CDR3 has 15 residues. The junction had 9 bases not matched to a gene; V was cut back by 5 bases and J by 3 bases. As DNA, the CDR3 is TGTGCCAGTAGTGCCTACAGGGGCGAAGACTATGGCTACACCTTC. Translating gives CASSAYRGEDYGYTF.